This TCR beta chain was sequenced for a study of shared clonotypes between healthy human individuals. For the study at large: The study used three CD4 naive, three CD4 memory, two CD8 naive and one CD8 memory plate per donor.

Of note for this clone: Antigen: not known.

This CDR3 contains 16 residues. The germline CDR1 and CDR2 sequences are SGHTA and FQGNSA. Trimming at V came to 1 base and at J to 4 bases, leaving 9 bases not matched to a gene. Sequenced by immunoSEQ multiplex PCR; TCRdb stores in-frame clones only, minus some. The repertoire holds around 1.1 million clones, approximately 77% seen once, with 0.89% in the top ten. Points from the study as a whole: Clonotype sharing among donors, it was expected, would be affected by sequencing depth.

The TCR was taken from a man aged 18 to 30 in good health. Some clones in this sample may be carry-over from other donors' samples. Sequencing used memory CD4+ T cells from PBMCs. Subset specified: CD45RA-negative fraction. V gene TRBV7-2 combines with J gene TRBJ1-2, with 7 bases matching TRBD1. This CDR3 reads CASSLVAGQRSYGYTF. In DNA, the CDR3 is TGTGCCAGCAGCTTAGTCGCGGGACAGAGAAGCTATGGCTACACCTTC. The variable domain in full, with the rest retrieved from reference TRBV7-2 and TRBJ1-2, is GAGVSQSPSNKVTEKGKDVELRCDPISGHTALYWYRQSLGQGLEFLIYFQGNSAPDKSGLPSDRFSAERTGGSVSTLTIQRTQQEDSAVYLCASSLVAGQRSYGYTFGSGTRLTVV.